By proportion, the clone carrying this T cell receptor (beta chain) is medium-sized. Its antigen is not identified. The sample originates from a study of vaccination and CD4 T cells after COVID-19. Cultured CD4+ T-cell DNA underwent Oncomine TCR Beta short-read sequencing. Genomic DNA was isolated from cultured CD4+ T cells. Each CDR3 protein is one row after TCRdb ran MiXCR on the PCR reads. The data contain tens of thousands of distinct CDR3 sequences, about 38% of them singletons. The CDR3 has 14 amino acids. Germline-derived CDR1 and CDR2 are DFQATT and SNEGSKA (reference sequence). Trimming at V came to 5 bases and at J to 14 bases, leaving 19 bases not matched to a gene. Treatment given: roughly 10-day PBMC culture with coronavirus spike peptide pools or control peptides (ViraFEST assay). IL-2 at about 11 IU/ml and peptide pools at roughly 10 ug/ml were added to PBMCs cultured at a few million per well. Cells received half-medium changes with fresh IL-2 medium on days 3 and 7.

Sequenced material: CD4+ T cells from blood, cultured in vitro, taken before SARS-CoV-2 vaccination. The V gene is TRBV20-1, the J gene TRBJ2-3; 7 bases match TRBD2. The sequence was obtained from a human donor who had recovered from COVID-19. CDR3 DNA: TGCAGTGCTCCCTTCGAGCAGTCGGGAGGTCGGCGGTATTTT. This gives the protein CSAPFEQSGGRRYF.